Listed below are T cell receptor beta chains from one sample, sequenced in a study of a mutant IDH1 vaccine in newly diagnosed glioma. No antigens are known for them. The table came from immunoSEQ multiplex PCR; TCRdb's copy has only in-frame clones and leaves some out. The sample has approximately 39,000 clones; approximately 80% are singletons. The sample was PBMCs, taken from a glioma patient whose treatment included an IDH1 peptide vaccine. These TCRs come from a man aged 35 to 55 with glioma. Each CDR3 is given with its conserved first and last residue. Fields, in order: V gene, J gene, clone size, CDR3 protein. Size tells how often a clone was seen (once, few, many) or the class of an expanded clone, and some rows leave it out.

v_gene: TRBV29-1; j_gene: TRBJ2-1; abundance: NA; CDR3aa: CSVETGASPEQFF
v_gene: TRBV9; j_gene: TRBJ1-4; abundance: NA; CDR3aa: CASSGKVATNEKLFF
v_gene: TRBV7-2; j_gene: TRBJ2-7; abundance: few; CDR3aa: CASSSIKDYEQYF
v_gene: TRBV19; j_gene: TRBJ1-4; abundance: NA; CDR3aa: CASNGRGMGEKLFF
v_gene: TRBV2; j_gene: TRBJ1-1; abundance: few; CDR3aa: CASSTDTNTEAFF
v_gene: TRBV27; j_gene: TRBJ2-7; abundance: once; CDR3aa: CARPYEQYF
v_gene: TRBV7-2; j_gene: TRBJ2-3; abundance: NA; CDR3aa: CASSSWGTDTQYF
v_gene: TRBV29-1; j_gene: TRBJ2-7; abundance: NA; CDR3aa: CSVGGLYEQYF
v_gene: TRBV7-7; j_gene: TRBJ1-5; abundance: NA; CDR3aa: CASSLGINQPQHF
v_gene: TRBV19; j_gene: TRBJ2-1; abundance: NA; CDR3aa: CASSQQGGYNEQFF
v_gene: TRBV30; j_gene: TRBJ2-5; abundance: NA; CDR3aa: CAWSVKGGKETQYF
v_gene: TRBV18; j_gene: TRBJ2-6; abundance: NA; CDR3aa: CASSIDSGANVLTF
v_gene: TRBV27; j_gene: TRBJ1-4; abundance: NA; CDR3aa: CDTRNGTNEKLFF
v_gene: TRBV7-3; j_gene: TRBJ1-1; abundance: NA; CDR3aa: CASSSTGEPGTEAFF
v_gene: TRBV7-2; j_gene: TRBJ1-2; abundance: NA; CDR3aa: CASSLQTGGNYGYTF
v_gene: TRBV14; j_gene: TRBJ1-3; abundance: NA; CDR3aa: CASSQVSRDRAVQSSGNTIYF
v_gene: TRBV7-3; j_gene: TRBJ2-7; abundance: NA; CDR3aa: CASSLGLAAPEQYF
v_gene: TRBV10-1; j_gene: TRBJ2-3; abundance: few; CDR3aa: CASSEKRFTDTQYF
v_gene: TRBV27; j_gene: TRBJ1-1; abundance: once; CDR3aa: CASSPHRAGNTEAFF
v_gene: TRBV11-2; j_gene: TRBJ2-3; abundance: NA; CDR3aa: CASSLLGTWADTQYF
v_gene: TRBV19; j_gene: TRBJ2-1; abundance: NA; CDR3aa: CASSMGQYNEQFF
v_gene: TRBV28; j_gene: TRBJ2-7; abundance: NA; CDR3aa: CASSARPTGLGSYEQYF
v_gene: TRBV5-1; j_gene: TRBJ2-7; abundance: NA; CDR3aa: CASSYRDRGYGEQYF
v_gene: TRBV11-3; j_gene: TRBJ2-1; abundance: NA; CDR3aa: CASSLTSGGAAEQFF
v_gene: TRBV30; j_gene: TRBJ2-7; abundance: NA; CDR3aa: CAWTRTGAYEQYF
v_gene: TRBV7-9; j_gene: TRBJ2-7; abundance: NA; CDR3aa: CASSLLIGQGANEQYF
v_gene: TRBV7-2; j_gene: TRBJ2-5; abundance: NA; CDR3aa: CAITQPRGARGTQYF
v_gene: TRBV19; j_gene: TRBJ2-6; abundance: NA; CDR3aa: CASGNGLGSSSGANVLTF
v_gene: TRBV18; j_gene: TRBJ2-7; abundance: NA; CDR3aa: CASSPLGGYEQYF
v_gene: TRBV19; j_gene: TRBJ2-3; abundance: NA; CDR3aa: CASSTRTRGTDTQYF
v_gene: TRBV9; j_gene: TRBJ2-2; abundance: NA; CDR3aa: CASSVGSMAGELFF
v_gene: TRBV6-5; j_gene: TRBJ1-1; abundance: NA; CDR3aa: CASSYQKVEAFF
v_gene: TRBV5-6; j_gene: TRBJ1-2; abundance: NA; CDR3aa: CASSFWDRGLYGYTF
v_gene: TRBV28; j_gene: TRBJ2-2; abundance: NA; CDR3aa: CASSLMSPAGPNTGELFF
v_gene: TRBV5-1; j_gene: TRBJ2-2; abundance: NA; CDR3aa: CASSLDGQGGELFF
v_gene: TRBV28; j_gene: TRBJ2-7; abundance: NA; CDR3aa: CASRDRDSSYEQYF
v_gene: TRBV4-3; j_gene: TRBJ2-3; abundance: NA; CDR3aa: CASSQGLAGGPGTDTQYF
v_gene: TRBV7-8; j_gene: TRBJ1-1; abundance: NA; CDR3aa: CASSLAQVGREAFF
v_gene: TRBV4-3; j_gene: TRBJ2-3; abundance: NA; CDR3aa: CASSQDRLLAGITDTQYF
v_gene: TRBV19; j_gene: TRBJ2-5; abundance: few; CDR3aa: CASSIGRGLQETQYF
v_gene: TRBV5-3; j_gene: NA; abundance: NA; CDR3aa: CATTAGADPPAYEQYF